A single sample gave rise to the 23 T cell receptor beta chains below, sequenced in a study of cytomegalovirus exposure and HLA in healthy donors. Primers included in the PCR were 60 Vbeta and 13 Jbeta primers. The assay was immunoSEQ multiplex PCR, and TCRdb's table has in-frame clones only and misses some. The sample shows approximately 130,000 clones, more than 65% of them seen only once. The sample taken for sequencing was PBMCs. All receptors derive from a man between 45 and 60 years old in good health and CMV-seronegative.

This chain joins TRBV5-6 and TRBJ1-5; possible D gene TRBD1, 5 bases. Deletions cut 4 bases from V and 0 bases from J, with 8 bases between. The CDR3 runs 14 residues. Germline CDR1 and CDR2: SGHDT and YYEEEE. The CDR3 DNA follows: TGTGCCAGCAGCCCGGGACTTAGCAATCAGCCCCAGCATTTT. This sequence encodes CASSPGLSNQPQHF.

The chain couples TRBV5-5 to TRBJ1-5, with D unresolved. CDR3 length: 15 amino acids. Germline V gene data show CDR1 as SGHKS and CDR2 as YYEKEE (reference sequence). V lost 3 bases and J 1 base, leaving 11 bases between the germline ends. DNA for the CDR3: TGTGCCAGCAGCTCCAGATACGGGAGCAATCAGCCCCAGCATTTT. Translated, it gives CASSSRYGSNQPQHF.

This clone was seen only a few times. The genes are TRBV6-1 and TRBJ1-3, with 7 bases matching TRBD1. The CDR3 spans 15 residues. The germline gives CDR1 MNHNS, CDR2 SASEGT. The V segment lost 3 bases and the J segment 3 bases; nucleotides outside the gene matches: 5. The CDR3 coding sequence is TGTGCCAGCAGTGACGAGGGGGCGAATGGAAACACCATATATTTT. Translation gives CASSDEGANGNTIYF.

J is TRBJ2-4 and V is TRBV4-3, with 10 bases matching TRBD2. The CDR3 consists of 17 residues. Germline V lookup: CDR1 LGHNA, CDR2 YSLEER. V was pared by 4 bases and J by 3 bases, with 9 bases of the junction left unmatched. The CDR3 reads CASSPLGLAVGKNIQYF. The CDR3, as DNA: TGCGCCAGCAGCCCCCTTGGACTAGCGGTGGGCAAAAACATTCAGTACTTC.

V usage is TRBV27 and J usage is TRBJ2-1; 12 nucleotides agree with TRBD2. V shed 4 bases, J shed 7 bases, and the junction held 11 bases outside the gene matches. Germline V gene lookup returns CDR1 MNHEY and CDR2 SMNVEV (reference sequence). The CDR3 covers 17 residues. The CDR3 region has the DNA TGTGCCAGCAGTTACGGGTATTCTAGCGGGGGGGATAATGAGCAGTTCTTC. Translated: CASSYGYSSGGDNEQFF.

V is TRBV30 and J is TRBJ2-7, with 8 bases matching TRBD1. The CDR3 loop spans 13 amino acids. The germline V gene encodes CDR1 GTSNPN and CDR2 SVGIG (reference sequence). V dropped 0 bases and J dropped 6; count of bases not matched to a gene: 4. The CDR3 reads CAWSVLTGGEQYF. The CDR3 nucleotides are TGTGCCTGGAGTGTACTTACAGGGGGCGAGCAGTACTTC.

Only one count was recorded for this clone. The rearrangement uses TRBV13 and TRBJ1-2; D is possibly TRBD1 (5 bases). The CDR3 is 17 residues long. The V end lost 2 bases, the J end lost 4 bases, and 20 bases lay between the germline ends. CDR1 and CDR2 (germline): PRHDT, FYEKMQ (reference sequence). The CDR3 is CASSLLGVESPLYGYTF. The CDR3 DNA is TGTGCCAGCAGCTTATTAGGGGTCGAAAGCCCTCTCTATGGCTACACCTTC.

The genes are TRBV15 and TRBJ1-1; TRBD1 matches at 8 bases. Germline loops: CDR1 LNHNV, CDR2 YYDKDF (reference sequence). The CDR3 runs 17 residues. V dropped 0 bases and J dropped 1; count of bases not matched to a gene: 7. The CDR3 is CATSRDLIGQGNTEAFF. For the CDR3, the DNA is TGTGCCACCAGCAGAGATTTGATAGGACAGGGGAACACTGAAGCTTTCTTT.

The chain couples TRBV5-1 to TRBJ2-7; 12 bases map to TRBD1. The J segment lost 5 bases and the V segment lost 6 bases, leaving 12 bases of the junction unmatched. Germline V gene data show CDR1 as SGHRS and CDR2 as YFSETQ. The CDR3 has 16 amino acids. The chain's CDR3 is CASTPEGGQGAHEQYF. The CDR3 DNA sequence: TGCGCCAGCACCCCCGAGGGGGGACAGGGGGCCCACGAGCAGTACTTC.

The chain is built from TRBV7-6 and TRBJ2-1, with 9 positions matching TRBD2. Germline lookup yields CDR1 SGHVS and CDR2 FNYEAQ. V was pared by 3 bases and J by 5 bases, with 5 bases of the junction left unmatched. The CDR3 runs 15 residues. CDR3 protein: CASSLGAGGDNEQFF. The DNA for the CDR3 is TGTGCCAGCAGCTTGGGAGCGGGGGGAGACAATGAGCAGTTCTTC.

This chain uses TRBV9 with TRBJ2-2, with D tentatively TRBD2 (6 bases). The CDR3 length is 14 residues. CDR1 SGDLS and CDR2 YYNGEE come from the germline V gene. The V gene lost 0 bases and the J gene lost 4 bases, with 7 bases spanning the gap. CDR3 sequence reads: CASSVGTTTGELFF. Here the CDR3 DNA reads TGTGCCAGCAGCGTAGGGACTACCACCGGGGAGCTGTTTTTT.

The rearrangement joins TRBV7-9 to TRBJ1-1; tentative D call: TRBD1 (5 bases). Germline CDR1 and CDR2: SEHNR and FQNEAQ (reference sequence). V was pared by 9 bases and J by 7 bases, with 15 bases between. The CDR3 spans 12 residues. The CDR3 here is CAREAVGGEAFF. CDR3 DNA: TGTGCCAGAGAGGCCGTGGGGGGTGAAGCTTTCTTT.

The V gene is TRBV30, the J gene TRBJ1-2; 10 nucleotides align to TRBD1. The CDR3 runs 17 residues. V lost 3 bases, J lost 5 bases, and 15 bases stayed unmatched. Looked up from germline, CDR1 is GTSNPN and CDR2 is SVGIG (reference sequence). CDR3 sequence reads: CAWRWGIDRGQRYGYTF. DNA for the CDR3: TGTGCCTGGAGGTGGGGAATAGACAGGGGGCAAAGGTATGGCTACACCTTC.

To note about this clone: An end of the junction does not agree with germline; a read error may underlie this. This specimen includes other DNA sequences encoding the same CDR3. This chain links TRBV15 with TRBJ1-6, with unresolved D. The CDR3 has 15 amino acids. Germline CDR1 is LNHNV and CDR2 is YYDKDF (reference sequence). Here the CDR3 DNA reads TGTGCCACCAGCAGAGACAACTCCTATAATTCCCCCCTCCACTTT. It codes for CATSRDNSYNSPLHF.

The rearrangement uses TRBV9 and TRBJ2-3; the D gene is possibly TRBD2 (6 bases). This CDR3 is built from 15 residues. The germline gives CDR1 SGDLS, CDR2 YYNGEE. The V and J ends lost 2 bases and 1 base respectively, with 11 bases between them. The CDR3 coding sequence is TGTGCCAGCAGCGTTGGTGGCGGGGGCACAGATACGCAGTATTTT. It codes for CASSVGGGGTDTQYF. Together with reference TRBV9 and TRBJ2-3, the CDR3 gives the full variable domain: DSGVTQTPKHLITATGQRVTLRCSPRSGDLSVYWYQQSLDQGLQFLIQYYNGEERAKGNILERFSAQQFPDLHSELNLSSLELGDSALYFCASSVGGGGTDTQYFGPGTRLTVL.

The chain has TRBV15 and TRBJ1-5; 7 positions match TRBD1. The V gene end was trimmed by 0 bases and the J gene end by 5 bases; junction bases not matched to a gene: 4. CDR1 and CDR2 (germline): LNHNV, YYDKDF (reference sequence). The CDR3 length is 15 residues. The CDR3 bases are TGTGCCACCAGCAGAGAGGGACAGATGTATCAGCCCCAGCATTTT. Translation: CATSREGQMYQPQHF. The entire variable domain, with the rest obtained from reference TRBV15 and TRBJ1-5, is as follows: DAMVIQNPRYQVTQFGKPVTLSCSQTLNHNVMYWYQQKSSQAPKLLFHYYDKDFNNEADTPDNFQSRRPNTSFCFLDIRSPGLGDTAMYLCATSREGQMYQPQHFGDGTRLSIL.

The genes are TRBV9 and TRBJ1-4; maybe TRBD1 (6 bases). In germline, CDR1 is SGDLS, CDR2 YYNGEE. The V end lost 0 bases, the J end lost 2 bases, and 11 bases lay between the germline ends. The CDR3 has 16 amino acids. This CDR3 reads CASSVEGGATNEKLFF. Here the CDR3 DNA reads TGTGCCAGCAGCGTAGAAGGGGGGGCTACTAATGAAAAACTGTTTTTT. Supplemented by reference TRBV9 and TRBJ1-4, the full variable domain reads DSGVTQTPKHLITATGQRVTLRCSPRSGDLSVYWYQQSLDQGLQFLIQYYNGEERAKGNILERFSAQQFPDLHSELNLSSLELGDSALYFCASSVEGGATNEKLFFGSGTQLSVL.

The rearrangement uses TRBV19 and TRBJ1-1; D is ambiguous. CDR3 size: 13 residues. Germline assignment: CDR1 LNHDA and CDR2 SQIVND (reference sequence). Trimming cost V 1 base and J 3 bases, with 6 bases left between them. CDR3 loop: CASSIGADTEAFF. In DNA, the CDR3 is TGTGCCAGTAGTATAGGCGCGGACACTGAAGCTTTCTTT. The whole variable domain, remainder taken from reference TRBV19 and TRBJ1-1, is DGGITQSPKYLFRKEGQNVTLSCEQNLNHDAMYWYRQDPGQGLRLIYYSQIVNDFQKGDIAEGYSVSREKKESFPLTVTSAQKNPTAFYLCASSIGADTEAFFGQGTRLTVV.

J is TRBJ1-2 and V is TRBV6-6; TRBD1 matches at 11 bases. The CDR3 covers 15 residues. V gave up 5 bases and J gave up 8 bases; unmatched junction bases: 10. Germline values: CDR1 MNHNY, CDR2 SVGAGI (reference sequence). CDR3 in DNA: TGTGCCAGCAGTCCCAGGGACAGGGGGGACCGGGGCTACACCTTC. Its translation: CASSPRDRGDRGYTF.

CDR3 protein: CASSFLAGGAEQYF. The CDR3, as DNA: TGTGCCAGCAGCTTTCTCGCAGGGGGCGCCGAGCAGTACTTC. The genes are TRBV7-2 and TRBJ2-7; TRBD1 matches at 8 bases. V was pared by 3 bases and J by 6 bases, with 7 bases of the junction left unmatched. Germline CDR1 reads SGHTA; CDR2 reads FQGNSA. The CDR3 has 14 amino acids.

V usage is TRBV7-9 and J usage is TRBJ2-7, with a possible D match to TRBD1 (6 bases). The germline V and J ends were trimmed by 5 bases and 0 bases, with 14 bases remaining between them. Germline CDR1 and CDR2: SEHNR and FQNEAQ (reference sequence). The CDR3 loop spans 15 amino acids. For the CDR3, the DNA is TGTGCCAGCAGCAAAGGGCAGGGGCCCTCCTACGAGCAGTACTTC. Translation: CASSKGQGPSYEQYF.

This clone was found once. This chain connects TRBV23-1 to TRBJ1-6; tentative D call: TRBD1 (5 bases). TRBV23-1 is an open reading frame whose function is uncertain. CDR3 length: 16 amino acids. V dropped 3 bases and J dropped 3 bases, with 12 bases sitting between them. The CDR3 loop is CASSQGPSVYNSPLHF. The CDR3 nucleotides are TGCGCCAGCAGTCAGGGGCCTTCCGTCTATAATTCACCCCTCCACTTT.

The J gene is TRBJ1-1, the V gene TRBV5-5; 11 nucleotides match TRBD1. J lost 4 bases, V lost 4 bases, and 6 bases had no gene match. The CDR3 consists of 15 residues. Germline assignment: CDR1 SGHKS and CDR2 YYEKEE (reference sequence). CDR3 sequence: CASSGQGALSTEAFF. CDR3 coding DNA: TGTGCCAGCAGCGGACAGGGGGCTTTAAGCACTGAAGCTTTCTTT.